Presented here are 14 T cell receptor beta chains from one specimen sequenced in a study of T cell responses to AZD1222 COVID-19 vaccine. Assay used: immunoSEQ multiplex PCR; TCRdb lists only in-frame clones, some missing. The sample holds 110,000 to 150,000 clones, around 93% seen once. Sequencing was performed on peripheral blood, taken 28 days after the second AZD1222 dose. Source of these receptors: an adult who received the AZD1222 COVID-19 vaccine.

V is TRBV7-2 and J is TRBJ1-4; D gene unclear. This CDR3 comprises 13 residues. Germline V CDR1 and CDR2: SGHTA, FQGNSA. The V end was cut by 0 bases, the J end by 5 bases, with 4 bases between. The CDR3 spells CASSLARNEKLFF. The CDR3 nucleotides read TGTGCCAGCAGCTTAGCGAGGAATGAAAAACTGTTTTTT.

J is TRBJ1-6 and V is TRBV6-5, with D uncertain. The V and J ends lost 7 bases and 7 bases respectively, with 14 bases between them. Germline V gives CDR1 MNHEY, CDR2 SVGAGI. CDR3 length: 14 residues. The CDR3, as DNA: TGTGCCAGCACAAGAGGGTCGTTCAATTCACCCCTCCACTTT. Protein product: CASTRGSFNSPLHF.

The chain links TRBV12-3 or TRBV12-4 to TRBJ1-2; D unresolved. CDR3 length: 12 residues. The V gene lost 6 bases and the J gene lost 4 bases, with 9 bases spanning the gap. The CDR3 loop reads CASRSLVYGYTF. CDR3 bases: TGTGCCAGCAGGAGTTTAGTCTATGGCTACACCTTC.

The V call is TRBV14, the J call TRBJ1-1; D possibly corresponds to TRBD1 (5 bases). The germline V gene encodes CDR1 SGHDN and CDR2 FVKESK. Trimming pared 6 bases from V and 1 base from J, leaving 15 bases between. The length of the CDR3 is 15 residues. CDR3 region: CASRIGAVKNTEAFF. The CDR3 nucleotides are TGTGCCAGCAGAATTGGGGCAGTTAAGAACACTGAAGCTTTCTTT.

The V call is TRBV7-3, the J call TRBJ2-1, with D perhaps TRBD1 or TRBD2 (5 bases each). V gave up 2 bases and J gave up 5 bases, with 7 bases separating them. The CDR3 totals 13 residues. The germline gives CDR1 SGHTA, CDR2 FQGTGA. DNA for the CDR3: TGTGCCAGCAGCTTACTGGGGGACAATGAGCAGTTCTTC. The encoded protein is CASSLLGDNEQFF.

The gene calls are TRBV6-5 and TRBJ1-5; TRBD1 might be the D (6 bases). Trimming shortened V by 4 bases and J by 3 bases, and 10 bases separated the two germline ends. CDR3 length equals 14 residues. Germline V gene lookup returns CDR1 MNHEY and CDR2 SVGAGI. CDR3 region: CASSSRGPNQPQHF. For the CDR3, the DNA is TGTGCCAGCAGTTCCAGGGGACCCAATCAGCCCCAGCATTTT.

The chain uses TRBV6-5 and TRBJ1-2, with D possibly matching TRBD1 (5 bases). The CDR3 covers 12 residues. The germline gives CDR1 MNHEY, CDR2 SVGAGI. The germline V and J ends were trimmed by 6 bases and 11 bases, with 16 bases remaining between them. This CDR3 is CASSEGMTGYTF. The CDR3 coding sequence is TGTGCCAGCAGCGAGGGGATGACCGGATACACCTTC.

The gene calls are TRBV24-1 and TRBJ1-5; the D gene is possibly TRBD1 (6 bases). This CDR3 is 15 amino acids long. V shed 1 base and J shed 3 bases, with 9 bases lying between them. The V gene's germline CDR1 is KGHDR and CDR2 SFDVKD. In nucleotides, the CDR3 is TGTGCCACCAGTGATTTAGGGGGGCCCAATCAGCCCCAGCATTTT. Amino acid sequence: CATSDLGGPNQPQHF.

The J gene is TRBJ1-3, the V gene TRBV7-3; the D is unclear. CDR1 SGHTA and CDR2 FQGTGA come from the germline V gene. V was cut by 1 base and J by 0 bases, with 1 base left in between. This CDR3 is built from 13 residues. CDR3 in DNA: TGTGCCAGCAGCTTAAGCTCTGGAAACACCATATATTTT. Its translation: CASSLSSGNTIYF.

The chain couples TRBV14 to TRBJ1-1; D not certain. Germline V gene sequence: CDR1 SGHDN, CDR2 FVKESK. This CDR3 spans 11 amino acids. Trimming shortened V by 5 bases and J by 2 bases, and 3 bases separated the two germline ends. The CDR3, as DNA: TGTGCCAGCAGCAGAAACACTGAAGCTTTCTTT. Translation gives CASSRNTEAFF.

CDR3 region: CASSLETSYSETQYF. The CDR3 nucleotides read TGTGCCAGCAGCTTAGAGACCAGTTATTCGGAGACCCAGTACTTC. The chain combines TRBV7-2 with TRBJ2-5; D ambiguous. This CDR3 is built from 15 residues. In germline, CDR1 is SGHTA, CDR2 FQGNSA. V was cut by 1 base and J by 5 bases, with 14 bases left in between.

This clone was recorded only once. CDR3 region: CASSLKVRAAPGYTF. DNA for the CDR3: TGTGCCAGCAGTTTAAAGGTTAGGGCGGCGCCGGGCTACACCTTC. The V gene is TRBV28, the J gene TRBJ1-2; D ambiguous. Trimming took 2 bases from V and 8 from J, leaving 18 bases between them. Germline CDR1 reads MDHEN; CDR2 reads SYDVKM. This CDR3 spans 15 amino acids.

This chain uses TRBV4-1 with TRBJ2-7, with 8 bases lining up with TRBD1. The germline V gene has CDR1 MGHRA and CDR2 YSYEKL. With 2 bases clipped from V and 4 bases from J, the junction kept 13 bases outside the gene matches. The CDR3 has 17 amino acids. Here the CDR3 DNA reads TGCGCCAGCAGCCAACTGACAGGGGAAGTGGCCGGATACGAGCAGTACTTC. Protein: CASSQLTGEVAGYEQYF.

The genes are TRBV28 and TRBJ2-2; 7 positions match TRBD2. Trimming cost V 4 bases and J 4 bases; bases outside gene matches: 0. The length of the CDR3 is 13 residues. Germline CDR1 reads MDHEN; CDR2 reads SYDVKM. CDR3 amino acids: CASSWGGTGELFF. The CDR3 region has the DNA TGTGCCAGCAGTTGGGGGGGCACCGGGGAGCTGTTTTTT.